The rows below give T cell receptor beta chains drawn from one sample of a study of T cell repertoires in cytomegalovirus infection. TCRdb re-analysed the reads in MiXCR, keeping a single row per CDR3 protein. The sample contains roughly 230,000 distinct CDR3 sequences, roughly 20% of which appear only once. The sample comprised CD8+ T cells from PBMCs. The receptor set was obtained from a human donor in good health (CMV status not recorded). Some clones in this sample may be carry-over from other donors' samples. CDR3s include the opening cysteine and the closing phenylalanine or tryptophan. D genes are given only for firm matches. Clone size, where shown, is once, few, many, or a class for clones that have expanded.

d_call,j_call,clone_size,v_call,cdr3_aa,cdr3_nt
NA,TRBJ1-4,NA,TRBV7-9,CASKVATNEKLFF,TGTGCCAGCAAGGTAGCAACTAATGAAAAACTGTTTTTT
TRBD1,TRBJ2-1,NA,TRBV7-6,CASSQGVGYSEQFF,TGTGCCAGCAGCCAGGGGGTTGGGTACAGTGAGCAGTTCTTC
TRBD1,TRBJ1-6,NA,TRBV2,CAGTGQGQSPLHF,TGTGCCGGAACGGGACAGGGTCAGTCACCCCTCCACTTT
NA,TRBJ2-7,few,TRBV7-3,CASSLTGGGEQYF,TGTGCCAGCAGCTTAACAGGGGGAGGCGAGCAGTACTTC
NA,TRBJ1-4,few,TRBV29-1,CASPVAEKLFF,TGCGCCTCCCCAGTGGCCGAAAAACTGTTTTTT
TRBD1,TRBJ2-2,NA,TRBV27,CASSPYRGTGELFF,TGTGCCAGCAGTCCCTACAGGGGTACCGGGGAGCTGTTTTTT
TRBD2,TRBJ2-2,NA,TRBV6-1,CASRGLAGYTGELFF,TGTGCCAGCCGCGGACTAGCAGGTTATACCGGGGAGCTGTTTTTT
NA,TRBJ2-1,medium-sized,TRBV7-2,CASSLTTGPYNEQFF,TGTGCCAGCAGCTTGACTACTGGCCCCTACAATGAGCAGTTCTTC
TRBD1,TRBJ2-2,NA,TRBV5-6,CASSPHGQGVVGELFF,TGTGCCAGCAGCCCCCACGGACAGGGTGTCGTCGGGGAGCTGTTTTTT
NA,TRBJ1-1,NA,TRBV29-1,CSVEYGFITEAFF,TGCAGCGTTGAATATGGGTTTATCACTGAAGCTTTCTTT
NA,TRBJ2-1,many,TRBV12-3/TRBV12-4,CASSLGPNNEQFF,TGTGCCAGCAGTTTAGGCCCAAACAATGAGCAGTTCTTC
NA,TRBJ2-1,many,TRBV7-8,CASSLASVVTNNEQFF,TGTGCCAGCAGCTTAGCGAGCGTGGTGACTAACAATGAGCAGTTCTTC
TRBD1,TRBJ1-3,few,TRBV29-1,CSVETGVGNTIYF,TGCAGCGTTGAAACAGGGGTTGGAAACACCATATATTTT
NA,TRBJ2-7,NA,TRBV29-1,CSVRTTTYEQYF,TGCAGCGTACGGACAACTACCTACGAGCAGTACTTC
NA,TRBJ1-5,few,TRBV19,CASSRKGWDQPQHF,TGTGCCAGTAGTAGAAAGGGTTGGGATCAGCCCCAGCATTTT
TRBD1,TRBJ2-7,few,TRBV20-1,CSARSRDREYEQYF,TGCAGTGCTAGAAGCCGGGACAGGGAGTACGAGCAGTACTTC
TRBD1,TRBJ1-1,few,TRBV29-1,CSVSGQGGEAFF,TGCAGCGTCTCCGGACAGGGTGGAGAAGCTTTCTTT
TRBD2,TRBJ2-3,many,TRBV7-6,CASSFASGDTQYF,TGTGCCAGCAGCTTTGCTAGCGGAGATACGCAGTATTTT
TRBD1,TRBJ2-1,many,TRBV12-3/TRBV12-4,CASSLRGQGAQYNEQFF,TGTGCCAGCAGTTTAAGGGGACAGGGGGCCCAATACAATGAGCAGTTCTTC
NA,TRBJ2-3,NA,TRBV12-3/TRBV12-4,CASSPPGGTQYF,TGTGCCAGCAGTCCCCCTGGCGGTACGCAGTATTTT
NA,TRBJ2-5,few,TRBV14,CASRQDGQETQYF,TGTGCCAGCAGACAAGACGGCCAAGAGACCCAGTACTTC
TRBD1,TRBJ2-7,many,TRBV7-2,CASSTGTGAPGQYF,TGTGCCAGCAGTACCGGGACAGGGGCGCCGGGGCAGTACTTC